Presented here are 5 T cell receptor beta chains from one specimen sequenced in a study of early T cells in non-severe SARS-CoV-2 infection. TCRdb processed the 5' RACE reads anew with MiXCR; each CDR3 protein has one entry. In the table there are 77,000 or so distinct CDR3 sequences, about 14% of which are singletons. The sequencing used whole blood, collected at baseline. These receptors all stem from an adult who was a healthcare worker with PCR-confirmed SARS-CoV-2 infection or an uninfected control (not recorded which).

The chain joins TRBV7-6 to TRBJ2-2; 8 nucleotides match TRBD2. From germline, CDR1 is SGHVS and CDR2 FNYEAQ. The length of the CDR3 is 15 residues. V lost 3 bases, J lost 4 bases, and 4 bases stayed unmatched. CDR3 region: CASSFSGSPTGELFF. For the CDR3, the DNA is TGTGCCAGCAGCTTCAGCGGGAGTCCCACCGGGGAGCTGTTTTTT.

This clonotype was seen more than once but under ten times. The chain employs TRBV20-1 and TRBJ1-6; possible D gene TRBD1, 5 bases. Germline values: CDR1 DFQATT, CDR2 SNEGSKA (reference sequence). This CDR3 contains 14 residues. V lost 1 base, J lost 5 bases, and 9 bases lay in between. Here the CDR3 reads CSARVGGNNSPLHF. The CDR3 DNA follows: TGCAGTGCTAGAGTGGGGGGGAATAATTCACCCCTCCACTTT.

This clonotype was detected ten times or more. The V gene is TRBV27, the J gene TRBJ2-1; D gene uncertain. This CDR3 contains 11 residues. Germline V gene sequence: CDR1 MNHEY, CDR2 SMNVEV (reference sequence). Deletions cut 7 bases from V and 8 bases from J, with 9 bases between. Written as DNA, the CDR3 is TGTGCCAGCACTAGTCAAGATGAGCAGTTCTTC. Translating gives CASTSQDEQFF.

The gene calls are TRBV18 and TRBJ1-2; D gene ambiguous. Germline assignment: CDR1 KGHSH and CDR2 LQKENI. Trimming left V 6 bases short and J 0 bases short, with 14 bases between. CDR3 length: 15 residues. The chain's CDR3 is CASSSGRAANYGYTF. CDR3 in DNA: TGTGCCAGCTCCTCCGGACGGGCGGCTAACTATGGCTACACCTTC.

The chain carries TRBV29-1 and TRBJ2-7; D is perhaps TRBD2 (6 bases). Germline values: CDR1 SQVTM, CDR2 ANQGSEA. The CDR3 has 12 amino acids. Trimming stripped 7 bases from V and 3 bases from J, with 13 bases between. In DNA form, the CDR3 reads TGCAGCGCCCGGGACGGGAGCTACGAGCAGTACTTC. Amino acids: CSARDGSYEQYF.